Presented here are 6 T cell receptor beta chains from one specimen sequenced in a study of control samples from healthy donors and cancer patients. Data came from immunoSEQ multiplex PCR; TCRdb stores just in-frame clones and leaves some out. The sample consists of 55,000 to 85,000 clones, roughly 91% of them appearing once. Specimen: PBMCs. These receptors were collected from a man aged 55 to 70 with lung cancer.

The rearrangement links TRBV12-3 or TRBV12-4 to TRBJ1-2; D ambiguous. V was cut by 2 bases and J by 7 bases, with 11 bases left in between. The CDR3 runs 13 residues. The CDR3 coding sequence is TGTGCCAGCAGTTTAAGGAGTCAAAGTGGCTACACCTTC. It specifies CASSLRSQSGYTF.

The V gene is TRBV2, the J gene TRBJ1-1, with D possibly matching TRBD1 (6 bases). This CDR3 comprises 14 residues. Between the trimmed V and J ends, which lost 6 bases and 2 bases, there was a span of 13 bases. Germline CDR1 and CDR2: SNHLY and FYNNEI. The CDR3 region is CASRDRLPNTEAFF. CDR3 nucleotides: TGTGCCAGCAGAGACAGGCTACCTAACACTGAAGCTTTCTTT. The full variable domain, rest sourced from reference TRBV2 and TRBJ1-1, is EPEVTQTPSHQVTQMGQEVILRCVPISNHLYFYWYRQILGQKVEFLVSFYNNEISEKSEIFDDQFSVERPDGSNFTLKIRSTKLEDSAMYFCASRDRLPNTEAFFGQGTRLTVV.

The V call is TRBV7-9, the J call TRBJ2-2, with D possibly matching TRBD1 (5 bases). This CDR3 contains 16 residues. Trimming pared 1 base from V and 2 bases from J, leaving 11 bases between. Germline CDR1 and CDR2: SEHNR and FQNEAQ (reference sequence). In DNA form, the CDR3 reads TGTGCCAGCAGCTTAGACATTGACAGTAACACCGGGGAGCTGTTTTTT. It translates to CASSLDIDSNTGELFF.

This sequence joins TRBV24-1 and TRBJ2-5; 7 bases agree with TRBD1. The CDR3 length is 18 residues. CDR1 KGHDR and CDR2 SFDVKD come from the germline V gene. J lost 3 bases, V lost 3 bases, and 15 bases had no gene match. The CDR3 protein is CATSDQFGLTGREETQYF. CDR3 in DNA: TGTGCCACCAGTGATCAATTCGGACTGACAGGGAGAGAAGAGACCCAGTACTTC.

V and J are TRBV19 and TRBJ2-5; maybe TRBD1 (5 bases). The V end lost 7 bases, the J end lost 2 bases, and 14 bases lay between the germline ends. Per the germline V gene, CDR1 is LNHDA and CDR2 is SQIVND (reference sequence). The CDR3 length is 14 residues. The CDR3 coding sequence is TGTGCCAGTACCCTGACAGCAAATCAAGAGACCCAGTACTTC. It is translated as CASTLTANQETQYF.

The CDR3 loop is CASSDYLYNEQFF. CDR3 DNA sequence: TGTGCCAGCAGTGACTATCTCTACAATGAGCAGTTCTTC. The rearrangement uses TRBV6-4 and TRBJ2-1; D remains ambiguous. Germline-derived CDR1 and CDR2 are MRHNA and SNTAGT. V was shortened by 1 base and J by 3 bases, with 4 bases between the two germline ends. The CDR3 consists of 13 residues.